What follows are 12 T cell receptor beta chains derived from one specimen sequenced in a study of blood T cell repertoires in COVID-19. The assay was immunoSEQ multiplex PCR, and TCRdb's table has in-frame clones only and misses some. The sample has over 250,000 clones; roughly nine tenths are singletons. Specimen: peripheral blood. These receptors were collected from a woman aged 25 to 39 with COVID-19, enrolled during active disease.

This clone was counted at least ten times. Other DNA variants within this sample encode the same CDR3. This chain connects TRBV6-5 to TRBJ2-5; maybe TRBD1 (6 bases). The CDR3 length is 13 residues. Germline V gene sequence: CDR1 MNHEY, CDR2 SVGAGI. Trimming stripped 4 bases from V and 5 bases from J, with 11 bases between. In DNA, the CDR3 is TGTGCCAGCAGTTTGCCAGGGGAGGAGACCCAGTACTTC. It codes for CASSLPGEETQYF.

V gene TRBV28 combines with J gene TRBJ1-5, with D maybe TRBD1 (5 bases). Germline V lookup: CDR1 MDHEN, CDR2 SYDVKM. Trimming took 5 bases from V and 1 from J, leaving 12 bases between them. The CDR3 extends over 15 amino acids. CDR3 residues: CASSDNQGSNQPQHF. In DNA form, the CDR3 reads TGTGCCAGCAGTGATAATCAGGGAAGCAATCAGCCCCAGCATTTT.

The CDR3 coding sequence is TGTGCCAGCAGCCCCTGGGGACAGGGGAAGGGAGGTGAGCAGTTCTTC. Amino acid sequence: CASSPWGQGKGGEQFF. The J gene is TRBJ2-1, the V gene TRBV11-3; 10 nucleotides line up with TRBD1. CDR1 is SGHNT and CDR2 is YENEEA in the germline V gene. The length of the CDR3 is 16 residues. V was clipped by 5 bases and J by 9 bases; unmatched bases: 13.

The chain is built from TRBV9 and TRBJ2-7, with 12 bases aligning to TRBD2. The CDR3 has 16 amino acids. J lost 4 bases, V lost 5 bases, and 10 bases had no gene match. The V gene's germline CDR1 is SGDLS and CDR2 YYNGEE. For the CDR3, the DNA is TGTGCCAGCAGTTTCGGACTAGCGGGAAAAGGATACGAGCAGTACTTC. Translating it yields CASSFGLAGKGYEQYF.

This sequence joins TRBV6-5 and TRBJ1-1; no firm D call. Germline loops: CDR1 MNHEY, CDR2 SVGAGI. This CDR3 region has 14 residues. Trimming took 6 bases from V and 0 from J, leaving 11 bases between them. The CDR3 bases are TGTGCCAGCAGCCTGGGAGGGTTGAACACTGAAGCTTTCTTT. This translates into CASSLGGLNTEAFF.

The chain employs TRBV28 and TRBJ2-1; TRBD2 aligns across 8 bases. V trimming: 9 bases; J trimming: 7 bases; junction bases outside the gene matches: 11. Germline V gene lookup returns CDR1 MDHEN and CDR2 SYDVKM. This CDR3 is built from 14 residues. CDR3 coding DNA: TGTGCCAGTGGGGGTAGCGGGAATAAAAATGAGCAGTTCTTC. It is translated as CASGGSGNKNEQFF.

V and J are TRBV7-6 and TRBJ2-1; D may be TRBD1 (6 bases). The CDR3 sequence is 16 residues long. V lost 3 bases, J lost 7 bases, and 19 bases lay in between. Per the germline V gene, CDR1 is SGHVS and CDR2 is FNYEAQ. The CDR3 is CASSFFEGDYLNEQFF. CDR3 sequence (DNA): TGTGCCAGCAGCTTCTTTGAGGGGGATTACCTTAATGAGCAGTTCTTC.

A remark on this clone: Relative to the germline gene, one junction end is altered; a read error may explain this. The chain carries TRBV19 and TRBJ1-5; no firm D call. The germline V gene encodes CDR1 LNHDA and CDR2 SQIVND (reference sequence). This CDR3 is 12 amino acids long. CDR3 sequence (DNA): TGTGCCAGTAGTTATAGCAGTCAGCCCCAGCATTTT. It translates to CASSYSSQPQHF. Combining the CDR3 with reference TRBV19 and TRBJ1-5 gives the whole variable domain DGGITQSPKYLFRKEGQNVTLSCEQNLNHDAMYWYRQDPGQGLRLIYYSQIVNDFQKGDIAEGYSVSREKKESFPLTVTSAQKNPTAFYLCASSYSSQPQHFGDGTRLSIL.

This chain links TRBV19 with TRBJ2-1; 9 bases align to TRBD2. Germline trimming cut 1 base from V and 9 bases from J; bases unmatched to any gene: 7. The CDR3 length is 15 residues. CDR1 is LNHDA, CDR2 SQIVND, per germline (reference sequence). The CDR3 DNA sequence: TGTGCCAGTAGTATAGTGGCGGGAGGGCCGTCTGAGCAGTTCTTC. Its protein is CASSIVAGGPSEQFF.

Turning to this clone: The germline gene is not matched at one end of the junction; a read error may be the cause. J is TRBJ1-2 and V is TRBV2; D might be TRBD1 (5 bases). The CDR3 loop spans 14 amino acids. Germline assignment: CDR1 SNHLY and CDR2 FYNNEI. CDR3 protein: CASSRTPYQTPSPF. The CDR3 bases are TGTGCCAGCAGTCGGACACCCTATCAAACACCTTCTCCCTTC.

CDR3 region: CASSPLALGANTIYF. CDR3 coding DNA: TGTGCCAGCAGCCCCCTGGCTTTGGGGGCCAACACCATATATTTT. The chain links TRBV7-9 to TRBJ1-3; weak D call: TRBD1 (6 bases). CDR1 is SEHNR and CDR2 is FQNEAQ in the germline V gene (reference sequence). CDR3 length: 15 amino acids. With 5 bases removed from V and 7 bases from J, the gap between germline ends came to 18 bases.

This clone showed up just a few times. The chain employs TRBV2 and TRBJ2-7, with 11 bases matching TRBD1. The length of the CDR3 is 14 residues. V lost 6 bases to trimming and J lost 6 bases; unmatched junction nucleotides: 7. The V gene's germline CDR1 is SNHLY and CDR2 FYNNEI. The CDR3 bases are TGTGCCAGCAGGGGCTCAGGGACAGGGGGCGAGCAGTACTTC. It encodes CASRGSGTGGEQYF.